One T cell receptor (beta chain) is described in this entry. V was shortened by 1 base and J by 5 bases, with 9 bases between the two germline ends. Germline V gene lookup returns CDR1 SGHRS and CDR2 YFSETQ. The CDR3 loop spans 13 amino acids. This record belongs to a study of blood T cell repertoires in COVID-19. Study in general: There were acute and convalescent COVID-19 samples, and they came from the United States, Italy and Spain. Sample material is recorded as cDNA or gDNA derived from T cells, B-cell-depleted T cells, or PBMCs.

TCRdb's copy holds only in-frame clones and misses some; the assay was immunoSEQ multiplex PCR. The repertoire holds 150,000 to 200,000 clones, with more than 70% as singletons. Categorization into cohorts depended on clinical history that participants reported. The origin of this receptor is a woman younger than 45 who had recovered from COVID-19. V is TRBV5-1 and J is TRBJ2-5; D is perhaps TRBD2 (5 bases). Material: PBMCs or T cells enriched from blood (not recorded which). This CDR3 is CASSLWERETQYF. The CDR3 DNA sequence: TGCGCCAGCAGCTTGTGGGAGCGGGAGACCCAGTACTTC.